This TCR beta chain was sequenced during a study of blood T cell repertoires in COVID-19. Study details: T cells, B-cell-depleted T cells, or PBMCs supplied cDNA or gDNA.

V lost 4 bases, J lost 6 bases, and 17 bases lay in between. From germline, CDR1 is MNHEY and CDR2 SMNVEV (reference sequence). The CDR3 covers 15 residues. As processed by the authors: Reference gene primer amplification gave nucleated cell count estimates. This table comes from immunoSEQ multiplex PCR, and its TCRdb copy is limited to in-frame clones, with some not included. V, J and clone size were drawn from that table, and D and trimming were deduced from the DNA. The data hold some 210,000 clones, with 80% to 90% observed a single time. This clonotype was obtained from a woman aged 70 to 79 with active or convalescent COVID-19. Specimen: peripheral blood. The V and J genes are TRBV27 and TRBJ2-3; maybe TRBD2 (6 bases). The CDR3 protein is CASSSPLRERDTQYF. CDR3 coding DNA: TGTGCCAGCAGTTCCCCCCTTCGGGAGAGGGATACGCAGTATTTT.